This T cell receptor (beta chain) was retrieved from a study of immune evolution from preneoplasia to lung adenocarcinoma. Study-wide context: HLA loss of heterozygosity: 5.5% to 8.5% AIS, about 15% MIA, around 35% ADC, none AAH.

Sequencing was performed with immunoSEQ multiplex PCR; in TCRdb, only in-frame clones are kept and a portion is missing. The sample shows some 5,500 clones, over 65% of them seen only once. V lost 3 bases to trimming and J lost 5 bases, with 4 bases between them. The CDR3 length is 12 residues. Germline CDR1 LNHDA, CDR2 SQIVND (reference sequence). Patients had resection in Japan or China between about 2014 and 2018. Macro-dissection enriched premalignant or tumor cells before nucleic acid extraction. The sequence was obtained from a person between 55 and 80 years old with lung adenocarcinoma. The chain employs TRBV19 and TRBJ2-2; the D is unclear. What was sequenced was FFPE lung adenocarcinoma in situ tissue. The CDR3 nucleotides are TGTGCCAGTAGTATCCAGACCGGGGAGCTGTTTTTT. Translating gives CASSIQTGELFF.